This T cell receptor (beta chain) was identified during a study of regulatory T cells in long-lasting Graves disease. Study-wide background: For under 3 months, newly diagnosed Graves' patients had been taking antithyroid drugs. Broader study findings: Few sampled subjects may have lowered accuracy.

V lost 4 bases to trimming and J lost 4 bases, with 15 bases between them. Germline values: CDR1 SGHRS, CDR2 YFSETQ. The CDR3 length is 14 residues. Libraries of TCR beta came from iRepertoire HTBI primers plus Arm-PCR of CDR3 regions. Per the study methods: The samples yielded about 63 TRBV and roughly 15 TRBJ segments. One entry per CDR3 protein results from TCRdb running MiXCR on the multiplex PCR reads. TCRdb's processing, not the authors' own work, is the source of the V and J calls. The sample consists of 500,000 to 700,000 distinct CDR3 sequences, 16% of them appearing once. Comment on this clonotype: Antigen unknown.

Time point in this sample: newly diagnosed GD, antithyroid drugs for less than 3 months. From PBMCs, RNA was extracted and then used to make the TCR library. The same data also contributed to another study, on T cells in Graves' hyperthyroidism and ophthalmopathy. From that second work: Stable hyperthyroidism: no ophthalmopathy progression over 18 months of follow-up.

This chain joins TRBV5-1 and TRBJ2-7, with D possibly being TRBD1 (6 bases). The source material was peripheral blood mononuclear cells (PBMCs), sampled at new diagnosis, from a patient treated with antithyroid drugs. The TCR was taken from a woman in her 30s with Graves disease. The CDR3 reads CASSIEDSLYEQYF. The CDR3 nucleotides read TGCGCCAGCAGCATAGAGGACAGCCTTTACGAGCAGTACTTC. The entire variable domain, with the rest obtained from reference TRBV5-1 and TRBJ2-7, is as follows: KAGVTQTPRYLIKTRGQQVTLSCSPISGHRSVSWYQQTPGQGLQFLFEYFSETQRNKGNFPGRFSGRQFSNSRSEMNVSTLELGDSALYLCASSIEDSLYEQYFGPGTRLTVT.